The rows below give T cell receptor beta chains drawn from one sample of a study of technical replicates of blood from a handful of donors. Assay: immunoSEQ multiplex PCR; the TCRdb copy retains only in-frame clones and omits some. Of around 71,000 clones listed, just under 95% are singletons. Input material: T cells isolated from PBMCs. These receptors were obtained from a human donor in good health. CDR3s include the opening cysteine and the closing phenylalanine or tryptophan. The D gene is left open where the match is weak. For some rows the clone size is stated as once, few or many, or as a class when expanded; others skip it.

D gene,J gene,V gene,clone size,CDR3 protein,CDR3 DNA
NA,TRBJ1-2,TRBV15,NA,CATSSRGRGSGYTF,TGTGCCACCAGCAGTAGGGGAAGGGGAAGTGGCTACACCTTC
TRBD1,TRBJ2-7,TRBV4-1,NA,CASSQIRDSYEQYF,TGCGCCAGCAGCCAGATCCGGGACAGCTACGAGCAGTACTTC
NA,TRBJ2-7,TRBV15,NA,CATSRDRTISYEQYF,TGTGCCACCAGCAGAGACCGGACTATCTCCTACGAGCAGTACTTC
NA,TRBJ2-6,TRBV9,NA,CASSVAPAGPPSGANVLTF,TGTGCCAGCAGCGTAGCCCCCGCAGGCCCCCCCTCTGGGGCCAACGTCCTGACTTTC
TRBD1,TRBJ2-5,TRBV7-3,NA,CASSFGQGRQETQYF,TGTGCCAGCAGCTTCGGACAGGGACGGCAAGAGACCCAGTACTTC
TRBD1,TRBJ2-6,TRBV6-7,NA,CAIIRDRGVDGANVLTF,TGTGCCATAATCCGGGACAGGGGGGTTGATGGGGCCAACGTCCTGACTTTC
NA,TRBJ2-2,TRBV4-2,NA,CASSLPGGALGELFF,TGTGCCAGCAGCCTCCCCGGAGGGGCCCTCGGGGAGCTGTTTTTT
NA,TRBJ1-1,TRBV4-2,NA,CASTPGDTEAFF,TGTGCCAGCACCCCCGGGGACACTGAAGCTTTCTTT
NA,TRBJ2-1,TRBV4-1,NA,CASSQAGDNEQFF,TGCGCCAGCAGCCAAGCCGGAGACAATGAGCAGTTCTTC
NA,TRBJ2-2,TRBV13,once,CASSLGRVGGTGELFF,TGTGCCAGCAGCTTAGGCCGAGTGGGGGGCACCGGGGAGCTGTTTTTT
TRBD1,TRBJ2-6,TRBV6-6,NA,CASGQGHSGANVLTF,TGTGCCAGTGGACAGGGGCACTCTGGGGCCAACGTCCTGACTTTC
TRBD2,TRBJ2-1,TRBV29-1,NA,CSVGLAGGIYYNEQFF,TGCAGCGTTGGTCTAGCGGGAGGAATATACTACAATGAGCAGTTCTTC
TRBD1,TRBJ1-4,TRBV28,NA,CASSLGQGAEKLFF,TGTGCCAGCAGTTTAGGGCAGGGGGCTGAAAAACTGTTTTTT
NA,TRBJ2-7,TRBV7-9,NA,CASSPGPTYEQYF,TGTGCCAGCAGCCCCGGTCCCACCTACGAGCAGTACTTC
TRBD2,TRBJ2-2,TRBV9,NA,CASRLEGGLAENTGELFF,TGTGCCAGCAGACTGGAGGGGGGACTAGCGGAGAACACCGGGGAGCTGTTTTTT
TRBD1,TRBJ2-3,TRBV5-6,NA,CASSYRQGLSDTQYF,TGTGCCAGCAGCTACCGACAGGGTTTATCAGATACGCAGTATTTT
NA,TRBJ2-1,TRBV7-9,once,CASSRVYEQFF,TGTGCCAGCAGCCGAGTCTATGAGCAGTTCTTC
NA,TRBJ1-1,TRBV11-3,NA,CASSLAGMNTEAFF,TGTGCCAGCAGCTTAGCGGGTATGAACACTGAAGCTTTCTTT
TRBD1,TRBJ2-7,TRBV7-9,NA,CASSLRDREDEQYF,TGTGCCAGCAGCCTCCGGGACAGGGAGGACGAGCAGTACTTC
NA,TRBJ2-5,TRBV28,NA,CASSLTPDRFIGAQYF,TGTGCCAGCAGTTTAACCCCGGACAGATTTATAGGGGCCCAGTACTTC
NA,TRBJ1-2,TRBV5-4,NA,CASSLREGERGGYTF,TGTGCCAGCAGCTTGCGCGAGGGAGAGAGAGGGGGCTACACCTTC
NA,TRBJ1-1,TRBV6-5,once,CASSTGGSTEAFF,TGTGCCAGCAGTACCGGGGGGTCCACTGAAGCTTTCTTT
NA,TRBJ2-7,TRBV7-8,NA,CASSPASGTLSYEQYF,TGTGCCAGCAGCCCCGCCTCCGGGACACTCTCCTACGAGCAGTACTTC
NA,TRBJ2-1,TRBV9,NA,CASSVAGEQFF,TGTGCCAGCAGCGTAGCCGGTGAGCAGTTCTTC
NA,TRBJ2-2,TRBV5-1,NA,CASSLGDIAFTGELFF,TGCGCCAGCAGCTTAGGGGATATCGCTTTCACCGGGGAGCTGTTTTTT
NA,TRBJ2-1,TRBV6-5,NA,CASTAGLPGEQFF,TGTGCCAGCACCGCGGGACTGCCTGGTGAGCAGTTCTTC
TRBD2,TRBJ2-1,TRBV7-9,NA,CASSSLASGDHNEQFF,TGTGCCAGCAGCTCCCTCGCTAGCGGGGACCACAATGAGCAGTTCTTC
TRBD2,TRBJ2-5,TRBV29-1,NA,CSVELTSGSGYQETQYF,TGCAGCGTTGAACTCACTAGCGGGAGCGGGTACCAAGAGACCCAGTACTTC
NA,TRBJ2-7,TRBV21-1,NA,CAIYRGDYEQYF,TGTGCCATCTACAGGGGGGACTACGAGCAGTACTTC
TRBD1,TRBJ1-5,TRBV6-6,NA,CASSMRQGAQPQHF,TGTGCCAGCAGCATGAGACAGGGTGCTCAGCCCCAGCATTTT
NA,TRBJ1-2,TRBV11-3,NA,CASSFGGDSYGYTF,TGTGCCAGCAGCTTTGGGGGGGATTCCTATGGCTACACCTTC